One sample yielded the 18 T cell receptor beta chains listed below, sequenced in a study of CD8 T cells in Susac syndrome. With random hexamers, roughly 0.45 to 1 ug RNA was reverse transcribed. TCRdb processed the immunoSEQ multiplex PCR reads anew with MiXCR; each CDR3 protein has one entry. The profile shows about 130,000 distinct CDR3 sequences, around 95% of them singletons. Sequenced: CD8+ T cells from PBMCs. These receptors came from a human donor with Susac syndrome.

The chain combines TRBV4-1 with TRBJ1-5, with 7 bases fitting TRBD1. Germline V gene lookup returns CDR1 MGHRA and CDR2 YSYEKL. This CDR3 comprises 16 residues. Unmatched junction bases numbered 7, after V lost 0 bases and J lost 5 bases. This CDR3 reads CASSQEIGTGDQPQHF. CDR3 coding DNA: TGCGCCAGCAGCCAAGAAATCGGTACAGGGGATCAGCCCCAGCATTTT.

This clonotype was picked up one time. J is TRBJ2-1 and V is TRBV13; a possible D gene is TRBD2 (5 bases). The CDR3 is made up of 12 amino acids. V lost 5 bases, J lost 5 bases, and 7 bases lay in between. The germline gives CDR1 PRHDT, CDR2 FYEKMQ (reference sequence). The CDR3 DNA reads TGTGCCAGCAGCCACGGGAACAATGAGCAGTTCTTC. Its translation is CASSHGNNEQFF.

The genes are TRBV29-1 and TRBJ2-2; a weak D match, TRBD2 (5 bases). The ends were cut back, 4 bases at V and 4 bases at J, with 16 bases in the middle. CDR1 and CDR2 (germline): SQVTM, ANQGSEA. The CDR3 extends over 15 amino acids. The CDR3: CSVVIAAEGTGELFF. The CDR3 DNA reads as TGCAGCGTTGTCATCGCAGCGGAAGGCACCGGGGAGCTGTTTTTT.

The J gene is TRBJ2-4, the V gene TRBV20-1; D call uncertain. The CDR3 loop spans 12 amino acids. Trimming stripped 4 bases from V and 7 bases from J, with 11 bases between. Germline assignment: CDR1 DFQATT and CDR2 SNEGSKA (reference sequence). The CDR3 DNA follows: TGCAGTGCTACTATAAGATGGAACATTCAGTACTTC. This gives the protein CSATIRWNIQYF.

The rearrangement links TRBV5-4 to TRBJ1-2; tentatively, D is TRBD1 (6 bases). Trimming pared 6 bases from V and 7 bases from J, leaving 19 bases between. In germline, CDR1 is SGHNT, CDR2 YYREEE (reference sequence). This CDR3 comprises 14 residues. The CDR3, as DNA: TGTGCCAGCAACCCGGGGCAGGGGACTCCTGGCTACACCTTC. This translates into CASNPGQGTPGYTF. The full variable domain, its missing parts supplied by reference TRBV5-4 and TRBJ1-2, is ETGVTQSPTHLIKTRGQQVTLRCSSQSGHNTVSWYQQALGQGPQFIFQYYREEENGRGNFPPRFSGLQFPNYSSELNVNALELDDSALYLCASNPGQGTPGYTFGSGTRLTVV.

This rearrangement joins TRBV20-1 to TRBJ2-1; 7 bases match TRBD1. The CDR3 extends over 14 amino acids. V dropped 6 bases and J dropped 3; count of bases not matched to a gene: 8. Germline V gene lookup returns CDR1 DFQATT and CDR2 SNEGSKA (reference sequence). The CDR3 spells CSARDSSLYNEQFF. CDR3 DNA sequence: TGCAGTGCCAGGGACAGTTCTCTCTACAATGAGCAGTTCTTC.

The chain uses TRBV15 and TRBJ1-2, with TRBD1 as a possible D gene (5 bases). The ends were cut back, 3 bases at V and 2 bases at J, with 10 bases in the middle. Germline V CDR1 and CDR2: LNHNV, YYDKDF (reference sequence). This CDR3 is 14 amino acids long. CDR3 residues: CATSRMGRNYGYTF. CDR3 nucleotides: TGTGCCACCAGCAGGATGGGACGGAACTATGGCTACACCTTC. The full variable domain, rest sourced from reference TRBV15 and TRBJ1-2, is DAMVIQNPRYQVTQFGKPVTLSCSQTLNHNVMYWYQQKSSQAPKLLFHYYDKDFNNEADTPDNFQSRRPNTSFCFLDIRSPGLGDTAMYLCATSRMGRNYGYTFGSGTRLTVV.

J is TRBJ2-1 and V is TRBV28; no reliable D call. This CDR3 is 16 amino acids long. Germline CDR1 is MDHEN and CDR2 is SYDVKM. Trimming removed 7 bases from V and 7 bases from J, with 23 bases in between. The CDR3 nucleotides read TGTGCCAGCAACCTAAGGGTGGGTACTCTAAGAAATGAGCAGTTCTTC. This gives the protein CASNLRVGTLRNEQFF.

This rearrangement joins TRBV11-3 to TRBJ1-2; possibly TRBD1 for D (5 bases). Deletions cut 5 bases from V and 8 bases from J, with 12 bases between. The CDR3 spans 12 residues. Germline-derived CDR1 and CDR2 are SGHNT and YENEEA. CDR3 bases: TGTGCCAGCAGCAAGGGACCAACGGGCTACACCTTC. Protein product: CASSKGPTGYTF. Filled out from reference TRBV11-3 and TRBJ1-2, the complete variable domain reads EAGVVQSPRYKIIEKKQPVAFWCNPISGHNTLYWYLQNLGQGPELLIRYENEEAVDDSQLPKDRFSAERLKGVDSTLKIQPAELGDSAVYLCASSKGPTGYTFGSGTRLTVV.

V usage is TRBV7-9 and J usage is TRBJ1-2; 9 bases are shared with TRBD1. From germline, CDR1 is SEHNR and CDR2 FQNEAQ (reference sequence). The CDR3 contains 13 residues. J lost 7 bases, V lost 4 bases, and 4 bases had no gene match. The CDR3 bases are TGTGCCAGCAGCTCGGGACAGGGTCCTGGCTACACCTTC. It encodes CASSSGQGPGYTF. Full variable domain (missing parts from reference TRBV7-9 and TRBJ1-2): DTGVSQNPRHKITKRGQNVTFRCDPISEHNRLYWYRQTLGQGPEFLTYFQNEAQLEKSRLLSDRFSAERPKGSFSTLEIQRTEQGDSAMYLCASSSGQGPGYTFGSGTRLTVV.

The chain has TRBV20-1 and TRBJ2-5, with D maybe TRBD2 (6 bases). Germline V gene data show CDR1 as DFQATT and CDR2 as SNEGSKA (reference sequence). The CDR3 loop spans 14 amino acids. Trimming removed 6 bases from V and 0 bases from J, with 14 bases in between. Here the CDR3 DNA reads TGCAGTGCCGCGGGAAGGGTCTACCAAGAGACCCAGTACTTC. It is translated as CSAAGRVYQETQYF.

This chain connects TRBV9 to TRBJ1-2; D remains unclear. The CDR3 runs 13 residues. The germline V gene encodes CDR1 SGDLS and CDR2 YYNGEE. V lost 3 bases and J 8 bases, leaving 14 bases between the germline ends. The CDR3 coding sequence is TGTGCCAGCAGCGAGGAAGACTTGGGAGGCTACACCTTC. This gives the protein CASSEEDLGGYTF.

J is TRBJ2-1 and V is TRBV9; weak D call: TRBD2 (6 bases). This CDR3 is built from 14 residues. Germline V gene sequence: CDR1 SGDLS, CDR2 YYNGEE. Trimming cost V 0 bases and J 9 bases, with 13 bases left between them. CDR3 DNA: TGTGCCAGCAGCGTAGTATCCGGGGAGGTTGAGCAGTTCTTC. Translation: CASSVVSGEVEQFF.

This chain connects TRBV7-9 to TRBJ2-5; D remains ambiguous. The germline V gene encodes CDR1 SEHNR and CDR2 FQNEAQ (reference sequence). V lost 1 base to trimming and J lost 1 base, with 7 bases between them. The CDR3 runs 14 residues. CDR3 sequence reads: CASSLGLTQETQYF. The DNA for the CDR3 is TGTGCCAGCAGCTTAGGACTGACCCAAGAGACCCAGTACTTC.

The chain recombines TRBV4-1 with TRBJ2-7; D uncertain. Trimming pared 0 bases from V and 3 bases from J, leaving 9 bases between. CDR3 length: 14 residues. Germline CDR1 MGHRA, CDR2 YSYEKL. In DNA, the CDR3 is TGCGCCAGCAGCCAAGATTTGTATTTCTACGAGCAGTACTTC. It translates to CASSQDLYFYEQYF.

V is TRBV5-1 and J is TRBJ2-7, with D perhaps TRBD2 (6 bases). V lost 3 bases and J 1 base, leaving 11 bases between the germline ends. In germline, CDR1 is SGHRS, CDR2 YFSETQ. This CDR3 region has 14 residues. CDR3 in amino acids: CASSSAEGSYEQYF. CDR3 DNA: TGCGCCAGCAGCTCGGCGGAGGGATCCTACGAGCAGTACTTC.

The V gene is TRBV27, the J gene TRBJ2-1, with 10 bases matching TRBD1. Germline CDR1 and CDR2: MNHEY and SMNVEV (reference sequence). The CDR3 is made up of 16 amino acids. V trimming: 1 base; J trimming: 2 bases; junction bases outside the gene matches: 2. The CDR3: CASSLFGQGAYNEQFF. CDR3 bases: TGTGCCAGCAGTTTATTTGGACAGGGGGCCTACAATGAGCAGTTCTTC.

For the CDR3, the DNA is TGTGCCAGCAGCGTATACGGCCTCTCCTACAATGAGCAGTTCTTC. Translation: CASSVYGLSYNEQFF. The V gene is TRBV7-2, the J gene TRBJ2-1; D gene ambiguous. The CDR3 contains 15 residues. Germline V gene lookup returns CDR1 SGHTA and CDR2 FQGNSA. Deletions cut 5 bases from V and 0 bases from J, with 11 bases between.